This T cell receptor (beta chain) stems from a study of blood T cell repertoires in COVID-19. Across the study: Whether acute or convalescent, the COVID-19 samples came from the United States, Italy and Spain. PBMCs, B-cell-depleted T cells, or T cells provided the cDNA or gDNA that made up the material.

Authors' data handling: Reference gene primer amplification gave nucleated cell count estimates. Produced via immunoSEQ multiplex PCR; TCRdb's table is partial and in-frame only. Clone size and the V and J calls come from that table; the DNA yielded D and trimming. This sample has about 39,000 clones, with over 75% found just once. This receptor was identified in a human donor in a cohort sampled during active COVID-19. Material: peripheral blood.

The CDR3 DNA sequence: TGTGCCAGCAGCTTCGGAGGGGTGGATACGCAGTATTTT. Amino acid sequence: CASSFGGVDTQYF. The chain carries TRBV7-9 and TRBJ2-3, with D maybe TRBD2 (6 bases). V shed 3 bases and J shed 6 bases, with 10 bases lying between them. This CDR3 comprises 13 residues. The germline gives CDR1 SEHNR, CDR2 FQNEAQ (reference sequence).